The 13 T cell receptor beta chains reported below all come from one sample, sequenced in a study of shared clonotypes between healthy human individuals. Sequencing was performed with immunoSEQ multiplex PCR; in TCRdb, only in-frame clones are kept and a portion is missing. The data contain approximately 1,500,000 clones, roughly 95% of them seen just once; the ten biggest clones take up approximately 1.1%. The sample taken for sequencing was naive CD4+ T cells sorted from blood. The subset is: CD45RA+ positively selected. The receptors were sampled from a man in his thirties or forties in good health.

The chain uses TRBV6-1 and TRBJ2-3; the D call may be TRBD1 or TRBD2 (5 bases each). Germline CDR1 MNHNS, CDR2 SASEGT. The CDR3 has 17 residues. V dropped 0 bases and J dropped 4 bases, with 17 bases sitting between them. Here the CDR3 DNA reads TGTGCCAGCAGTGAAGCCTCGACTAACTGGGGCGCAGATACGCAGTATTTT. This gives the protein CASSEASTNWGADTQYF.

The J gene is TRBJ2-5, the V gene TRBV19; 8 bases line up with TRBD2. Germline V CDR1 and CDR2: LNHDA, SQIVND (reference sequence). The length of the CDR3 is 14 residues. V lost 1 base to trimming and J lost 5 bases; unmatched junction nucleotides: 3. CDR3 sequence reads: CASSIGAGVETQYF. The CDR3 nucleotides read TGTGCCAGTAGTATAGGAGCGGGAGTGGAGACCCAGTACTTC.

The rearrangement links TRBV19 to TRBJ1-1, with D tentatively TRBD1 (5 bases). The V end lost 7 bases, the J end lost 1 base, and 13 bases lay between the germline ends. Germline CDR1 is LNHDA and CDR2 is SQIVND (reference sequence). This CDR3 has 14 amino acids. For the CDR3, the DNA is TGTGCCAGTACCATGTTTGGACAGAACACTGAAGCTTTCTTT. Residues: CASTMFGQNTEAFF. Drawing the rest from reference TRBV19 and TRBJ1-1, the complete variable domain is DGGITQSPKYLFRKEGQNVTLSCEQNLNHDAMYWYRQDPGQGLRLIYYSQIVNDFQKGDIAEGYSVSREKKESFPLTVTSAQKNPTAFYLCASTMFGQNTEAFFGQGTRLTVV.

The chain has TRBV5-4 and TRBJ2-3, with D uncertain. Trimming shortened V by 4 bases and J by 10 bases, and 19 bases separated the two germline ends. There are 14 residues in the CDR3. Germline-derived CDR1 and CDR2 are SGHNT and YYREEE (reference sequence). As DNA, the CDR3 is TGTGCCAGCAGCCCCGCCCGGGCAAGGCCTTCGCAGTATTTT. It specifies CASSPARARPSQYF.

The CDR3 spells CASSRSKVGTSGSPYNEQFF. CDR3 nucleotides: TGCGCCAGCAGCCGGAGCAAGGTAGGGACTAGCGGGAGCCCCTACAATGAGCAGTTCTTC. The V and J genes are TRBV4-1 and TRBJ2-1; TRBD2 matches 14 bases. Per germline, CDR1 MGHRA and CDR2 YSYEKL. Trimming removed 4 bases from V and 2 bases from J; junction bases left unmatched: 13. The CDR3 loop spans 20 amino acids.

This chain links TRBV29-1 with TRBJ2-7, with 10 bases aligning to TRBD2. Germline CDR1 is SQVTM and CDR2 is ANQGSEA. V dropped 7 bases and J dropped 2; count of bases not matched to a gene: 8. The CDR3 has 14 residues. The CDR3 sequence is CSARTSGGPYEQYF. For the CDR3, the DNA is TGCAGCGCCCGGACTAGCGGAGGACCCTACGAGCAGTACTTC.

This chain joins TRBV7-3 and TRBJ2-7, with 9 bases identical to TRBD1. The CDR3 extends over 15 amino acids. V lost 6 bases to trimming and J lost 2 bases; unmatched junction nucleotides: 8. Germline CDR1 SGHTA, CDR2 FQGTGA. CDR3 bases: TGTGCCAGCAGTACCGGGACAGGGCCTACCTACGAGCAGTACTTC. Its protein product is CASSTGTGPTYEQYF. Full variable domain (rest looked up from reference TRBV7-3 and TRBJ2-7): GAGVSQTPSNKVTEKGKYVELRCDPISGHTALYWYRQSLGQGPEFLIYFQGTGAADDSGLPNDRFFAVRPEGSVSTLKIQRTERGDSAVYLCASSTGTGPTYEQYFGPGTRLTVT.

The chain carries TRBV5-5 and TRBJ2-3, with 7 positions matching TRBD2. The CDR3 loop spans 16 amino acids. V shed 4 bases, J shed 0 bases, and the junction held 8 bases outside the gene matches. Germline lookup yields CDR1 SGHKS and CDR2 YYEKEE (reference sequence). CDR3 nucleotide sequence: TGTGCCAGCAGCCTCTATCTAGCGGAAAGCACAGATACGCAGTATTTT. It yields the protein CASSLYLAESTDTQYF.

The chain recombines TRBV27 with TRBJ2-7; 7 bases are a match to TRBD1. The germline V gene has CDR1 MNHEY and CDR2 SMNVEV (reference sequence). The CDR3 consists of 14 residues. Trimming removed 5 bases from V and 4 bases from J; junction bases left unmatched: 8. DNA for the CDR3: TGTGCCAGCAGTCCTCGAGTACAGGGGTACGAGCAGTACTTC. This codes for CASSPRVQGYEQYF.

The gene calls are TRBV13 and TRBJ2-1; 8 bases map to TRBD2. In germline, CDR1 is PRHDT, CDR2 FYEKMQ (reference sequence). J lost 9 bases, V lost 1 base, and 5 bases had no gene match. The CDR3 extends over 14 amino acids. Here the CDR3 DNA reads TGTGCCAGCAGCTTAGATCCAGCGGGAGCTGAGCAGTTCTTC. Its protein product is CASSLDPAGAEQFF.

The chain joins TRBV19 to TRBJ2-1, with 9 bases aligning to TRBD1. Looked up from germline, CDR1 is LNHDA and CDR2 is SQIVND (reference sequence). The CDR3 covers 16 residues. Losses at the gene ends were 3 bases for V and 8 bases for J; bases not matched to a gene: 11. In nucleotides, the CDR3 is TGTGCCAGTAGTATTGGGTTAGGGACAGGGTTCGATGAGCAGTTCTTC. This codes for CASSIGLGTGFDEQFF.

The V call is TRBV4-3, the J call TRBJ2-3; 13 bases are shared with TRBD2. CDR3 length equals 17 residues. The germline V gene has CDR1 LGHNA and CDR2 YSLEER. J lost 5 bases, V lost 0 bases, and 5 bases had no gene match. The chain's CDR3 is CASSQEGLAGVVDTQYF. In nucleotides, the CDR3 is TGCGCCAGCAGCCAAGAAGGACTAGCGGGAGTCGTAGATACGCAGTATTTT.

J is TRBJ1-1 and V is TRBV11-2; D may be TRBD1 (6 bases). Germline values: CDR1 SGHAT, CDR2 FQNNGV. V shed 1 base and J shed 3 bases, with 15 bases lying between them. The CDR3 loop spans 16 amino acids. This CDR3 is CASSLGRGNRDTEAFF. The CDR3 nucleotides are TGTGCCAGCAGCTTAGGAAGGGGGAATAGGGACACTGAAGCTTTCTTT.